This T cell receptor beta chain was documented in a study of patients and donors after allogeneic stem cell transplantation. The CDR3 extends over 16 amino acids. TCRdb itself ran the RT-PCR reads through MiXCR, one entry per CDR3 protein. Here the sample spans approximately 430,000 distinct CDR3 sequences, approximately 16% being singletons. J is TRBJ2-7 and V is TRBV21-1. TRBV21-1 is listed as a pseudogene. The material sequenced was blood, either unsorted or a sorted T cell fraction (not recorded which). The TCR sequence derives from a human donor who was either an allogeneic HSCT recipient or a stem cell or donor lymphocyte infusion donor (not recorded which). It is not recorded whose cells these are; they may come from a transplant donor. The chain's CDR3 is CASSNASVGTYYEQYF. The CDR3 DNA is TGTGCCAGCAGCAATGCCTCGGTTGGCACCTACTACGAGCAGTACTTC.